This record looks at one T cell receptor (beta chain) sequence and its context. Germline is not matched at one junction end, which may reflect a read error. As originally analysed: Nucleated cell counts were estimated from reference gene primer amplification. The data were produced by immunoSEQ multiplex PCR, yet TCRdb's version contains in-frame clones alone and is incomplete. The D gene and trimming were derived from the DNA, and the V and J assignments and clone size from that table. Of about 27,000 clones listed, 65% to 90% are singletons. This entry belongs to a study of blood T cell repertoires in COVID-19. Study context: There were acute and convalescent COVID-19 samples, and they came from the United States, Italy and Spain. T cells, B-cell-depleted T cells, or PBMCs provided the cDNA or gDNA that served as material.

This CDR3 has 15 amino acids. The germline V gene has CDR1 SSHAT and CDR2 FNYEAQ (reference sequence). Source material: peripheral blood. This TCR was sampled from a man aged 65 to 85 with active COVID-19. The rearrangement links TRBV7-7 to TRBJ2-5; TRBD2 might be the D (6 bases). The DNA for the CDR3 is TGTGCTAGCAGCTTAGTACCCGGGGGCCAAGAGACCCAGTACTTC. This gives the protein CASSLVPGGQETQYF.